One sample yielded the 14 T cell receptor beta chains listed below, sequenced in a study of technical replicates of blood from several donors. TCRdb's copy holds only in-frame clones and misses some; the assay was immunoSEQ multiplex PCR. The sample records tens of thousands of clones, approximately 94% being singletons. The sequenced sample consisted of T cells isolated from PBMCs. These receptors came from a human donor in good health.

The rearrangement joins TRBV6-1 to TRBJ2-2; TRBD2 matches 8 bases. Germline trimming cut 4 bases from V and 5 bases from J; bases unmatched to any gene: 6. CDR1 MNHNS and CDR2 SASEGT come from the germline V gene. This CDR3 is 15 amino acids long. This CDR3 reads CASSAGTSQTGELFF. DNA for the CDR3: TGTGCCAGCAGTGCTGGGACTAGTCAGACCGGGGAGCTGTTTTTT.

The chain links TRBV10-3 to TRBJ2-1; 12 nucleotides line up with TRBD2. Germline V CDR1 and CDR2: ENHRY, SYGVKD. The CDR3 totals 14 residues. Trimming removed 9 bases from V and 4 bases from J; junction bases left unmatched: 4. CDR3 amino acids: CAIGTSGQYNEQFF. In DNA, the CDR3 is TGTGCCATAGGGACTAGCGGGCAGTACAATGAGCAGTTCTTC.

The CDR3 spells CASSQRDETQYF. In nucleotides, the CDR3 is TGTGCCAGCAGCCAGCGAGACGAGACCCAGTACTTC. The chain recombines TRBV5-4 with TRBJ2-5; no definite D call. The CDR3 has 12 residues. The germline V gene encodes CDR1 SGHNT and CDR2 YYREEE (reference sequence). Deletions cut 4 bases from V and 5 bases from J, with 9 bases between.

CDR3 coding DNA: TGTGCCAGCAGTTTATCCCAGGGTAGCTATGGCTACACCTTC. Protein: CASSLSQGSYGYTF. The V and J genes are TRBV27 and TRBJ1-2, with a weak D call TRBD1 (5 bases). CDR3 size: 14 residues. Germline V lookup: CDR1 MNHEY, CDR2 SMNVEV (reference sequence). V lost 0 bases and J 4 bases, leaving 9 bases between the germline ends.

The rearrangement uses TRBV7-3 and TRBJ2-7, with a tentative D call TRBD1 (5 bases). This CDR3 is 13 amino acids long. Trimming took off 5 bases at V and 1 base at J, with 9 bases between the two ends. Germline V CDR1 and CDR2: SGHTA, FQGTGA. The DNA for the CDR3 is TGTGCCAGCAGCGTGGGGCCATCCTACGAGCAGTACTTC. This gives the protein CASSVGPSYEQYF.

The rearrangement joins TRBV7-9 to TRBJ1-1, with no clear D. The CDR3 contains 12 residues. Trimming took 5 bases from V and 3 from J, leaving 7 bases between them. CDR1 SEHNR and CDR2 FQNEAQ come from the germline V gene (reference sequence). CDR3 amino acids: CASSPGYTEAFF. CDR3 coding DNA: TGTGCCAGCAGCCCGGGGTACACTGAAGCTTTCTTT.

The CDR3 spells CASSSLRQGPLDTQYF. CDR3 nucleotide sequence: TGTGCCAGCAGTTCCCTTAGACAGGGTCCCCTAGATACGCAGTATTTT. This chain uses TRBV28 with TRBJ2-3; 7 bases are shared with TRBD1. The ends lost 4 bases at V and 5 bases at J; junction bases unmatched: 12. Germline-derived CDR1 and CDR2 are MDHEN and SYDVKM. CDR3 length equals 16 residues.

V usage is TRBV5-4 and J usage is TRBJ2-1; 8 nucleotides align to TRBD2. After removal of 2 bases from V and 6 bases from J, the junction contained 4 bases not matched to a gene. The CDR3 spans 14 residues. CDR1 is SGHNT and CDR2 is YYREEE in the germline V gene (reference sequence). The CDR3 coding sequence is TGTGCCAGCAGCTTATCAGCGGGAGCCAATGAGCAGTTCTTC. Amino acid sequence: CASSLSAGANEQFF.

V gene TRBV25-1 combines with J gene TRBJ2-3; 10 bases line up with TRBD2. With V trimmed by 4 bases and J by 6 bases, 10 bases remained unmatched. The germline gives CDR1 MGHDK, CDR2 SYGVNS. The length of the CDR3 is 16 residues. The CDR3 reads CASSGGLAIISDTQYF. DNA of the CDR3: TGTGCCAGCAGTGGGGGACTAGCGATCATATCCGATACGCAGTATTTT.

The chain links TRBV9 to TRBJ2-3, with D uncertain. This CDR3 is 15 amino acids long. Trimming pared 0 bases from V and 0 bases from J, leaving 8 bases between. Germline lookup yields CDR1 SGDLS and CDR2 YYNGEE. The CDR3 sequence: CASSVGLTSTDTQYF. In nucleotides, the CDR3 is TGTGCCAGCAGCGTAGGACTGACTAGCACAGATACGCAGTATTTT.

The rearrangement links TRBV7-3 to TRBJ2-1; 10 positions match TRBD2. Unmatched junction bases numbered 8, after V lost 3 bases and J lost 9 bases. Per germline, CDR1 SGHTA and CDR2 FQGTGA. This CDR3 region has 15 residues. CDR3 nucleotides: TGTGCCAGCAGCTTGTCTAGCGGGAGTTTGGGTGAGCAGTTCTTC. It encodes CASSLSSGSLGEQFF.

This sequence joins TRBV27 and TRBJ1-4, with D uncertain. V was clipped by 1 base and J by 8 bases, with 11 bases between them. In germline, CDR1 is MNHEY, CDR2 SMNVEV (reference sequence). This CDR3 spans 14 amino acids. The CDR3 sequence: CASSLFGEGEKLFF. Written as DNA, the CDR3 is TGTGCCAGCAGTTTATTCGGGGAGGGAGAAAAACTGTTTTTT.

The V gene is TRBV18, the J gene TRBJ1-5, with 9 nucleotides matching TRBD1. The CDR3 is 18 amino acids. The V gene end was trimmed by 0 bases and the J gene end by 1 base; junction bases not matched to a gene: 7. Germline V lookup: CDR1 KGHSH, CDR2 LQKENI. CDR3 sequence (DNA): TGTGCCAGCTCACCACCGGGACAGGGAGGCTCAAGCAATCAGCCCCAGCATTTT. Its translation: CASSPPGQGGSSNQPQHF.

This rearrangement joins TRBV7-3 to TRBJ2-7; 7 bases are shared with TRBD1. V lost 6 bases and J lost 2; bases outside the gene matches: 13. The CDR3 is made up of 16 amino acids. The germline V gene has CDR1 SGHTA and CDR2 FQGTGA. CDR3 loop: CASRNWTGSGPYEQYF. CDR3 sequence (DNA): TGTGCCAGCAGGAACTGGACAGGTTCCGGACCCTACGAGCAGTACTTC.